These 30 T cell receptor beta chains came from one sample sequenced in a study of early T cells in non-severe SARS-CoV-2 infection. TCRdb reanalysed the 5' RACE reads using MiXCR and keeps one entry per CDR3 protein. The sample lists about 67,000 distinct CDR3 sequences; approximately 10% were seen once. Sequenced input: whole blood. The receptors shown here come from an adult who was a healthcare worker with PCR-confirmed SARS-CoV-2 infection or an uninfected control (not recorded which).

In its sample, this clonotype was seen many times. This chain joins TRBV4-2 and TRBJ1-2; TRBD1 is a possible D gene (6 bases). Trimming shortened V by 1 base and J by 4 bases, and 13 bases separated the two germline ends. This CDR3 spans 15 amino acids. Germline values: CDR1 LGHNA, CDR2 YNFKEQ. DNA of the CDR3: TGTGCCAGCAGCCAAGGCGCAGGGGACGCCTATGGCTACACCTTC. Translation: CASSQGAGDAYGYTF.

This chain links TRBV13 with TRBJ1-1; a weak D match, TRBD1 (5 bases). Germline V lookup: CDR1 PRHDT, CDR2 FYEKMQ (reference sequence). This CDR3 has 15 amino acids. Trimming removed 1 base at V and 2 bases at J, with 11 bases between. The CDR3 bases are TGTGCCAGCAGCTTAGACGGGGCAACAAACACTGAAGCTTTCTTT. This gives the protein CASSLDGATNTEAFF.

This clonotype came up many times. V and J are TRBV20-1 and TRBJ2-3; D unclear. Germline assignment: CDR1 DFQATT and CDR2 SNEGSKA (reference sequence). The CDR3 is 15 amino acids. Trimming pared 0 bases from V and 2 bases from J, leaving 12 bases between. CDR3 coding DNA: TGCAGTGCTAGAGATCAAGGCCGGGTCACAGATACGCAGTATTTT. Protein: CSARDQGRVTDTQYF.

The table lists this clonotype with many counts. The gene calls are TRBV5-1 and TRBJ2-5; the match to TRBD2 covers 7 bases. V lost 4 bases and J lost 4; bases outside the gene matches: 16. The germline V gene encodes CDR1 SGHRS and CDR2 YFSETQ. The CDR3 length is 17 residues. CDR3 sequence (DNA): TGCGCCAGCAGCCAAGGGGTTGCGGGAGCGAGGCTAGAGACCCAGTACTTC. Translated, it gives CASSQGVAGARLETQYF.

The rearrangement uses TRBV6-1 and TRBJ2-3; D is possibly TRBD1 (5 bases). Trimming cost V 6 bases and J 5 bases, with 18 bases left between them. Germline V CDR1 and CDR2: MNHNS, SASEGT. This CDR3 is 15 amino acids long. The CDR3 DNA reads TGTGCCAGCAGCCTGACAGCCCCTCGAAGAGATACGCAGTATTTT. Protein product: CASSLTAPRRDTQYF.

At least ten counts were recorded for this clonotype. The chain uses TRBV6-5 and TRBJ2-5, with 9 bases that match TRBD2. The CDR3 loop spans 15 amino acids. The germline CDR1 and CDR2 sequences are MNHEY and SVGAGI. The J segment lost 3 bases and the V segment lost 5 bases, leaving 7 bases of the junction unmatched. CDR3 region: CASSTFGTSKETQYF. In nucleotides, the CDR3 is TGTGCCAGCAGTACCTTCGGGACTAGCAAAGAGACCCAGTACTTC.

This clonotype showed up just a few times. CDR3 coding DNA: TGTGCCAGCACGAGGGCTAGCGGTGCAGATACGCAGTATTTT. This codes for CASTRASGADTQYF. The chain uses TRBV2 and TRBJ2-3; TRBD2 agrees at 7 bases. With 7 bases clipped from V and 4 bases from J, the junction kept 8 bases outside the gene matches. The length of the CDR3 is 14 residues. Germline assignment: CDR1 SNHLY and CDR2 FYNNEI.

The chain uses TRBV25-1 and TRBJ2-2; 16 nucleotides line up with TRBD2. This CDR3 has 15 residues. Germline lookup yields CDR1 MGHDK and CDR2 SYGVNS. V dropped 6 bases and J dropped 6; count of bases not matched to a gene: 1. The CDR3 region is CASRGLAGGPGELFF. The DNA of the CDR3 is TGTGCCAGCAGGGGACTAGCGGGAGGGCCCGGGGAGCTGTTTTTT.

Ten or more counts support this clonotype. V is TRBV7-2 and J is TRBJ2-5, with no clear D. V was shortened by 6 bases and J by 1 base, with 12 bases between the two germline ends. CDR3 length equals 14 residues. Germline CDR1 and CDR2: SGHTA and FQGNSA. The CDR3 DNA reads as TGTGCCAGCAGAAGTAGAGTATCCCAAGAGACCCAGTACTTC. Amino acid sequence: CASRSRVSQETQYF.

This clonotype appeared many times. CDR3 sequence: CASSIASGGAYNEQFF. The CDR3, as DNA: TGTGCCAGTAGTATAGCGTCCGGGGGGGCCTACAATGAGCAGTTCTTC. The rearrangement joins TRBV19 to TRBJ2-1; 8 bases are a match to TRBD2. The CDR3 sequence is 16 residues long. The J segment lost 2 bases and the V segment lost 1 base, leaving 4 bases of the junction unmatched. Germline CDR1 and CDR2: LNHDA and SQIVND (reference sequence).

V gene TRBV20-1 combines with J gene TRBJ2-5; the D is unclear. This CDR3 has 12 amino acids. Trimming took off 6 bases at V and 5 bases at J, with 13 bases between the two ends. Germline CDR1 and CDR2: DFQATT and SNEGSKA (reference sequence). The CDR3 reads CSAPGQAETQYF. CDR3 coding DNA: TGCAGTGCCCCTGGGCAGGCGGAGACCCAGTACTTC.

Many counts were recorded for this clonotype. The CDR3 DNA reads as TGTGCCAGCAGGTGGACAGGGACCACAGATACGCAGTATTTT. It is translated as CASRWTGTTDTQYF. This rearrangement joins TRBV12-3 or TRBV12-4 to TRBJ2-3; TRBD1 matches 8 bases. CDR3 size: 14 residues. Losses at the gene ends were 6 bases for V and 2 bases for J; bases not matched to a gene: 4.

The chain employs TRBV7-9 and TRBJ2-7, with D perhaps TRBD2 (6 bases). The V and J ends lost 2 bases and 3 bases respectively, with 8 bases between them. Germline CDR1 SEHNR, CDR2 FQNEAQ (reference sequence). The CDR3 covers 13 residues. This CDR3 is CASSLRENYEQYF. CDR3 bases: TGTGCCAGCAGCTTACGGGAGAACTACGAGCAGTACTTC. Combining the CDR3 with reference TRBV7-9 and TRBJ2-7 gives the whole variable domain DTGVSQNPRHKITKRGQNVTFRCDPISEHNRLYWYRQTLGQGPEFLTYFQNEAQLEKSRLLSDRFSAERPKGSFSTLEIQRTEQGDSAMYLCASSLRENYEQYFGPGTRLTVT.

In its sample, this clonotype was seen a few times. The chain uses TRBV5-1 and TRBJ2-3, with 8 positions matching TRBD2. The CDR3 contains 18 residues. The germline V gene has CDR1 SGHRS and CDR2 YFSETQ. Trimming at V came to 3 bases and at J to 3 bases, leaving 15 bases not matched to a gene. DNA of the CDR3: TGCGCCAGCAGCTCCTCCCGGGGGGGCCCCCGTGGGACAGATACGCAGTATTTT. Translating gives CASSSSRGGPRGTDTQYF.

This clonotype has a count of ten or more. CDR3 amino acids: CASSSGDEQFF. CDR3 coding DNA: TGTGCCAGCTCATCTGGGGATGAGCAGTTCTTC. The V call is TRBV18, the J call TRBJ2-1, with D unclear. V lost 5 bases to trimming and J lost 8 bases, with 7 bases between them. The CDR3 is made up of 11 amino acids. Per germline, CDR1 KGHSH and CDR2 LQKENI. Based on the CDR3 plus reference TRBV18 and TRBJ2-1, the full variable domain is NAGVMQNPRHLVRRRGQEARLRCSPMKGHSHVYWYRQLPEEGLKFMVYLQKENIIDESGMPKERFSAEFPKEGPSILRIQQVVRGDSAAYFCASSSGDEQFFGPGTRLTVL.

This clonotype was seen at least ten times. This CDR3 reads CAIGLAGEGTDTQYF. CDR3 nucleotide sequence: TGTGCCATCGGACTAGCGGGGGAAGGCACAGATACGCAGTATTTT. The chain is built from TRBV10-3 and TRBJ2-3; 13 nucleotides match TRBD2. Germline assignment: CDR1 ENHRY and CDR2 SYGVKD. V was pared by 8 bases and J by 1 base, with 3 bases of the junction left unmatched. The CDR3 spans 15 residues.

This clonotype occurred many times. V is TRBV11-2 and J is TRBJ2-2; possibly TRBD1 or TRBD2 for D (5 bases each). The ends were cut back, 6 bases at V and 6 bases at J, with 14 bases in the middle. Per the germline V gene, CDR1 is SGHAT and CDR2 is FQNNGV. This CDR3 comprises 14 residues. The chain's CDR3 is CASSLLMGAGELFF. The CDR3 DNA sequence: TGTGCCAGCAGTCTACTCATGGGGGCCGGGGAGCTGTTTTTT.

At least ten counts were recorded for this clonotype. This chain links TRBV7-8 with TRBJ2-6, with D unclear. The CDR3 consists of 14 residues. Germline values: CDR1 SGHVS, CDR2 FQNEAQ. The V and J ends lost 5 bases and 1 base respectively, with 6 bases between them. The CDR3 nucleotides are TGTGCCAGCAGCCCAAATTCTGGGGCCAACGTCCTGACTTTC. Protein: CASSPNSGANVLTF.

CDR3 residues: CSESRFNYGYTF. For the CDR3, the DNA is TGCAGCGAAAGCCGCTTTAACTATGGCTACACCTTC. This sequence joins TRBV29-1 and TRBJ1-2; D gene uncertain. There are 12 residues in the CDR3. Germline loops: CDR1 SQVTM, CDR2 ANQGSEA. Trimming took 7 bases from V and 1 from J, leaving 10 bases between them.

The V gene is TRBV30, the J gene TRBJ1-1, with TRBD1 matching 7 bases. Germline CDR1 is GTSNPN and CDR2 is SVGIG (reference sequence). Trimming at V came to 3 bases and at J to 4 bases, leaving 8 bases not matched to a gene. The CDR3 has 14 residues. The CDR3 DNA reads as TGTGCCTGGAGCGGGTTTTCAGGGGGCACTGAAGCTTTCTTT. Residues: CAWSGFSGGTEAFF.

The CDR3 loop is CASSIGGPSNEQYF. DNA of the CDR3: TGTGCCAGTAGTATAGGTGGTCCAAGCAACGAGCAGTACTTC. This rearrangement joins TRBV19 to TRBJ2-7; D ambiguous. This CDR3 is 14 amino acids long. The V gene lost 1 base and the J gene lost 5 bases, with 12 bases spanning the gap. Germline CDR1 is LNHDA and CDR2 is SQIVND (reference sequence).

The V gene is TRBV7-2, the J gene TRBJ2-2; D is ambiguous. This CDR3 is built from 14 residues. From germline, CDR1 is SGHTA and CDR2 FQGNSA. V was shortened by 4 bases and J by 11 bases, with 17 bases between the two germline ends. This chain's CDR3 is CASSSYHKGGELFF. The CDR3 DNA reads as TGTGCCAGCAGCTCTTATCATAAAGGCGGAGAGCTGTTTTTT.

This clonotype has ten or more counts. This chain joins TRBV20-1 and TRBJ2-3; D is possibly TRBD1 or TRBD2 (5 bases each). V lost 4 bases to trimming and J lost 0 bases, with 14 bases between them. This CDR3 has 15 residues. Germline lookup yields CDR1 DFQATT and CDR2 SNEGSKA (reference sequence). The CDR3 here is CSATPGSWSTDTQYF. The CDR3 DNA reads as TGCAGTGCTACCCCAGGGAGCTGGAGCACAGATACGCAGTATTTT.

This clonotype appeared many times. The V and J genes are TRBV11-2 and TRBJ2-1; the D gene is possibly TRBD2 (6 bases). The CDR3 sequence is 15 residues long. Trimming cost V 5 bases and J 10 bases, with 21 bases left between them. Germline values: CDR1 SGHAT, CDR2 FQNNGV. This CDR3 is CASSQGDLASSEQFF. CDR3 bases: TGTGCCAGCAGCCAAGGGGACCTAGCGAGTTCGGAGCAGTTCTTC.

This clonotype was counted ten times or more. The genes are TRBV5-1 and TRBJ2-1; D is perhaps TRBD1 or TRBD2 (5 bases each). The CDR3 is made up of 14 amino acids. Trimming shortened V by 3 bases and J by 6 bases, and 13 bases separated the two germline ends. Germline loops: CDR1 SGHRS, CDR2 YFSETQ. CDR3 DNA sequence: TGCGCCAGCAGCTGGGGACCGGGTGCCAATGAGCAGTTCTTC. Protein: CASSWGPGANEQFF.

This clonotype was seen more than once but under ten times. V is TRBV30 and J is TRBJ2-5, with a weak D call TRBD2 (5 bases). Germline V gene sequence: CDR1 GTSNPN, CDR2 SVGIG (reference sequence). V shed 7 bases and J shed 1 base, with 10 bases lying between them. CDR3 length: 12 residues. The CDR3 is CAFARVQETQYF. CDR3 nucleotides: TGTGCCTTTGCGAGGGTCCAAGAGACCCAGTACTTC.

V is TRBV5-1 and J is TRBJ2-7; D unclear. Germline V gene data show CDR1 as SGHRS and CDR2 as YFSETQ. The CDR3 is 13 amino acids. V lost 0 bases to trimming and J lost 2 bases, with 6 bases between them. CDR3 coding DNA: TGCGCCAGCAGCTTGGGGTGGACCTACGAGCAGTACTTC. Residues: CASSLGWTYEQYF.

The gene calls are TRBV20-1 and TRBJ2-2; maybe TRBD2 (6 bases). In germline, CDR1 is DFQATT, CDR2 SNEGSKA (reference sequence). Trimming removed 6 bases at V and 0 bases at J, with 17 bases between. The CDR3 extends over 16 amino acids. CDR3 residues: CSARSLAGPNTGELFF. The DNA for the CDR3 is TGCAGTGCCAGGTCGCTGGCGGGACCGAACACCGGGGAGCTGTTTTTT.

The CDR3 sequence is CASSGIGPGVGNQPQHF. The CDR3, as DNA: TGTGCCAGCAGTGGAATTGGGCCGGGGGTTGGCAATCAGCCCCAGCATTTT. V and J are TRBV2 and TRBJ1-5; maybe TRBD1 (5 bases). Looked up from germline, CDR1 is SNHLY and CDR2 is FYNNEI. V was shortened by 4 bases and J by 2 bases, with 18 bases between the two germline ends. The CDR3 is 17 amino acids.

The rearrangement uses TRBV5-4 and TRBJ1-1; D is ambiguous. The CDR3 covers 16 residues. Trimming left V 4 bases short and J 1 base short, with 17 bases between. Germline values: CDR1 SGHNT, CDR2 YYREEE (reference sequence). The DNA for the CDR3 is TGTGCCAGCAGCCCCTCCCGGACGGATAAGAACACTGAAGCTTTCTTT. Translation gives CASSPSRTDKNTEAFF.